A selection of T cell receptor beta chains follows, all from one sample in a study of cytomegalovirus exposure and HLA in healthy donors. Method: immunoSEQ multiplex PCR; TCRdb's copy keeps in-frame clones and lacks some. The sample includes 68,000 or so clones, around 93% of them seen just once. Sequencing used PBMCs. The receptor set was obtained from a man aged 18 to 35 in good health and CMV-seronegative. CDR3s include the opening cysteine and the closing phenylalanine or tryptophan. A D gene is named only where the DNA matches it firmly. Clone size is shown for a subset of rows, as once, few, many or a class of expanded clone.

size: NA
V: TRBV5-6
J: TRBJ2-7
D: NA
CDR3: CASSFGQTKDEQYF
DNA: TGTGCCAGCAGCTTCGGACAAACCAAAGACGAGCAGTACTTC

size: NA
V: TRBV20-1
J: TRBJ2-2
D: NA
CDR3: CSARVSGELFF
DNA: TGCAGTGCTAGAGTTAGCGGGGAGCTGTTTTTT

size: NA
V: TRBV5-5
J: TRBJ2-3
D: NA
CDR3: CASSLDGTSTDTQYF
DNA: TGTGCCAGCAGCCTGGACGGGACTAGCACAGATACGCAGTATTTT

size: NA
V: TRBV29-1
J: TRBJ1-4
D: NA
CDR3: CSVAGERRSEKLFF
DNA: TGCAGCGTCGCAGGGGAGAGGAGGTCGGAAAAACTGTTTTTT

size: NA
V: TRBV11-3
J: TRBJ2-7
D: NA
CDR3: CASSFSWDTAAYEQYF
DNA: TGTGCCAGCAGCTTTAGCTGGGACACCGCAGCCTACGAGCAGTACTTC

size: NA
V: TRBV7-2
J: TRBJ1-3
D: NA
CDR3: CASSLGTGSGNTIYF
DNA: TGTGCCAGCAGCTTAGGAACAGGCTCTGGAAACACCATATATTTT

size: NA
V: TRBV5-5
J: TRBJ2-4
D: TRBD2
CDR3: CASSLGSGVKNIQYF
DNA: TGTGCCAGCAGCTTGGGTAGCGGGGTCAAAAACATTCAGTACTTC

size: NA
V: TRBV18
J: TRBJ1-2
D: NA
CDR3: CASSPTSREEGYTF
DNA: TGTGCCAGCTCACCCACCAGCCGGGAGGAGGGCTACACCTTC

size: NA
V: TRBV27
J: TRBJ2-7
D: NA
CDR3: CASSLIQGMSSYEQYF
DNA: TGTGCCAGCAGTTTAATTCAGGGGATGAGCTCCTACGAGCAGTACTTC

size: NA
V: TRBV28
J: TRBJ2-1
D: TRBD2
CDR3: CASSPQSGSSYNEQFF
DNA: TGTGCCAGCAGTCCCCAGAGCGGGAGCTCCTACAATGAGCAGTTCTTC

size: NA
V: TRBV7-2
J: TRBJ1-5
D: NA
CDR3: CASSVLGVKQPQHF
DNA: TGTGCCAGCAGCGTCCTAGGGGTGAAACAGCCCCAGCATTTT

size: NA
V: TRBV9
J: TRBJ2-1
D: TRBD2
CDR3: CASSLGLAGAGGGQFF
DNA: TGTGCCAGCAGCCTAGGGCTAGCGGGGGCCGGGGGCGGGCAGTTCTTC

size: NA
V: TRBV7-8
J: TRBJ1-4
D: TRBD1
CDR3: CASSGGTVLNEKLFF
DNA: TGTGCCAGCAGCGGGGGGACAGTTCTTAATGAAAAACTGTTTTTT

size: NA
V: TRBV5-8
J: TRBJ1-5
D: NA
CDR3: CASSLRSGYRVRPQHF
DNA: TGTGCCAGCAGCTTGCGTTCCGGGTATCGGGTCCGGCCCCAGCATTTT

size: NA
V: TRBV5-6
J: TRBJ1-1
D: TRBD1
CDR3: CASSEQGRTEAFF
DNA: TGTGCCAGCAGCGAACAGGGGCGGACTGAAGCTTTCTTT

size: NA
V: TRBV19
J: TRBJ1-5
D: TRBD1
CDR3: CASSIFRDRGLRNQPQHF
DNA: TGTGCCAGTAGTATTTTTCGGGACAGGGGGCTTAGGAATCAGCCCCAGCATTTT

size: NA
V: TRBV6-1
J: TRBJ2-7
D: TRBD1
CDR3: CASSALYIDRAFLKQQYF
DNA: TGTGCCAGCAGTGCCCTATATATCGACAGGGCCTTTTTAAAGCAGCAGTACTTC

size: NA
V: TRBV28
J: TRBJ2-7
D: TRBD1
CDR3: CASRQGAYEQYF
DNA: TGTGCCAGCCGACAGGGGGCTTACGAGCAGTACTTC

size: NA
V: TRBV6-4
J: TRBJ2-1
D: TRBD2
CDR3: CASSDEASGYNEQFF
DNA: TGTGCCAGCAGTGATGAAGCTAGCGGATACAATGAGCAGTTCTTC

size: once
V: TRBV10-3
J: TRBJ2-2
D: NA
CDR3: CAISESDRGYGELFF
DNA: TGTGCCATCAGTGAAAGTGACAGAGGATACGGGGAGCTGTTTTTT

size: once
V: TRBV28
J: TRBJ1-1
D: TRBD1
CDR3: CASGTGRRGTEAFF
DNA: TGTGCCAGTGGGACAGGGAGACGTGGCACTGAAGCTTTCTTT

size: once
V: TRBV7-2
J: TRBJ2-3
D: NA
CDR3: CASSYQIADLSTDTQYF
DNA: TGTGCCAGCAGCTACCAAATAGCGGATTTAAGCACAGATACGCAGTATTTT

size: once
V: TRBV29-1
J: TRBJ1-1
D: TRBD1
CDR3: CSVGAGTGGFGNTEAFF
DNA: TGCAGCGTTGGAGCCGGGACAGGGGGTTTTGGGAACACTGAAGCTTTCTTT

size: NA
V: TRBV18
J: TRBJ2-1
D: NA
CDR3: CASSPREAWGKVALYNEQFF
DNA: TGTGCCAGCTCACCACGGGAGGCCTGGGGAAAAGTAGCCCTTTACAATGAGCAGTTCTTC

size: NA
V: TRBV5-4
J: TRBJ2-2
D: NA
CDR3: CASSPERGGRNTGELFF
DNA: TGTGCCAGCAGCCCGGAGAGGGGGGGACGGAACACCGGGGAGCTGTTTTTT

size: NA
V: TRBV9
J: TRBJ2-1
D: NA
CDR3: CASSVGGARTANEQFF
DNA: TGTGCCAGCAGCGTCGGCGGGGCACGTACCGCGAATGAGCAGTTCTTC

size: once
V: TRBV6-6
J: TRBJ1-3
D: NA
CDR3: CASRSTSRGNTIYF
DNA: TGTGCCAGCAGAAGTACGAGCCGTGGAAACACCATATATTTT

size: NA
V: TRBV29-1
J: TRBJ2-1
D: TRBD2
CDR3: CSVVVGLAGVAYNEQFF
DNA: TGCAGCGTTGTTGTAGGACTAGCGGGAGTAGCATACAATGAGCAGTTCTTC

size: NA
V: TRBV4-1
J: TRBJ1-4
D: NA
CDR3: CASSQGVWGRALDNEKLFF
DNA: TGCGCCAGCAGCCAAGGGGTCTGGGGCAGGGCATTGGATAATGAAAAACTGTTTTTT

size: NA
V: TRBV19
J: TRBJ1-4
D: TRBD1
CDR3: CASRKWTGHNEKLFF
DNA: TGTGCCAGTAGGAAATGGACAGGTCATAATGAAAAACTGTTTTTT

size: few
V: TRBV9
J: TRBJ2-1
D: TRBD1
CDR3: CASDRVRSYNEQFF
DNA: TGTGCCAGCGACAGGGTTCGCTCCTACAATGAGCAGTTCTTC

size: NA
V: TRBV15
J: TRBJ2-7
D: TRBD2
CDR3: CATSRGSGSKYEQYF
DNA: TGTGCCACCAGCAGAGGTAGCGGGAGCAAATACGAGCAGTACTTC

size: NA
V: TRBV27
J: TRBJ2-1
D: TRBD2
CDR3: CASRRPGTSSFAEQFF
DNA: TGTGCCAGCAGACGTCCCGGGACTAGTTCCTTTGCGGAGCAGTTCTTC

size: NA
V: TRBV11-3
J: TRBJ2-7
D: TRBD2
CDR3: CASSRDLSGTRIYEQYF
DNA: TGTGCCAGCAGCCGAGACCTTAGCGGGACGCGTATCTACGAGCAGTACTTC

size: NA
V: TRBV7-2
J: TRBJ2-1
D: NA
CDR3: CASSFSRNNEQFF
DNA: TGTGCCAGCAGCTTTTCCAGAAACAATGAGCAGTTCTTC

size: NA
V: TRBV6-5
J: TRBJ2-2
D: TRBD1
CDR3: CASSPTGGSVELFF
DNA: TGTGCCAGCAGCCCCACAGGGGGATCGGTGGAGCTGTTTTTT

size: NA
V: TRBV6-1
J: TRBJ2-7
D: TRBD2
CDR3: CASRTSGNSGEQYF
DNA: TGTGCCAGCAGGACTAGCGGGAATTCGGGAGAGCAGTACTTC

size: NA
V: TRBV21-1
J: TRBJ1-3
D: NA
CDR3: CAGPQGFSGNTIYF
DNA: TGTGCCGGTCCACAGGGGTTCTCTGGAAACACCATATATTTT

size: NA
V: TRBV7-9
J: TRBJ1-5
D: NA
CDR3: CASSTSEEFRHF
DNA: TGTGCCAGCAGCACCTCGGAGGAATTCAGGCATTTT

size: NA
V: TRBV28
J: TRBJ2-6
D: NA
CDR3: CASSPRQSGANVLTF
DNA: TGTGCCAGCAGTCCCCGACAGTCTGGGGCCAACGTCCTGACTTTC